This T cell receptor (beta chain) was sequenced for a study of T cells after yellow fever vaccination (dated by TCRdb to 2018 to 2020). For the wider study: The SMART-Seq v4 Ultra Low Input RNA kit was used to prepare libraries from fractions with low cell numbers. To track T-cell clones before and after primary and booster YFV17D yellow fever vaccination, bulk TCR alpha and beta repertoires were sequenced longitudinally. The cohort comprised two healthy male donors, one aged 18 to 29 and one aged 30 to 40 years. Blood samples were taken at several timepoints before and after primary and secondary immunization, and bulk PBMC replicates and cell subsets were isolated.

To note about this clonotype: Its antigen specificity is not known. Base quality data are lacking; no much larger clone is found one base away.

What the authors observed across the whole study: Because the study included only two donors, the extent to which the findings can be generalized is limited. A small share of clonotypes was detected in both CD4 and CD8 compartments, with the overlap likely arising from convergent recombination. Computational filtering was required because FACS-sorted repertoires could contain abundant contaminating clonotypes from the bulk population. After the booster, most of the clones that had expanded following primary vaccination were detected again (around 95% of CD4 and 85% to 90% of CD8), which suggests that memory was broadly maintained. The secondary T-cell response was found to be weaker but faster than the primary response, with a peak reached on day 5 rather than on day 15.

The treatment or condition label on this specimen signifies: live attenuated yellow fever vaccine strain. At each blood-draw timepoint, two biological replicates of bulk PBMCs were collected. PBMCs were isolated from peripheral blood using a standard Ficoll-Paque protocol. TriZol was used to extract RNA from bulk PBMCs, CD4 and CD8 fractions, and dextramer-positive and dextramer-negative fractions. Sequencing was carried out with an Illumina NovaSeq 6000. TCR cDNA was synthesized by 5'RACE template switching, through which a universal primer site and unique molecular identifiers were introduced. cDNA synthesis was primed from both the TCR alpha and TCR beta constant segments. Two PCR steps were used to amplify libraries, with sample barcodes and sequencing adapters being added in the second step. Sequencing of libraries was done on Illumina HiSeq 2500 (2x100 bp) or NovaSeq (2x150 bp). The original methods were these. MIGEC handled demultiplexing of reads and collapsing into UMI consensus sequences, while MiXCR performed V(D)J alignment. Vaccine-responding clonotypes were identified with edgeR using replicate PBMC samples, with FDR below 0.01 and a log2 fold change above 5 up to day 15 being required. Each bulk clonotype was labeled CD4 or CD8 based on which sequenced repertoire, CD4 or CD8, contained the clonotype at higher abundance. TCRdb reprocessing: public reads trimmed at Q25 with fastp, clones called with MiXCR, in-frame beta chains kept. Entries are consolidated by CDR3 protein sequence, retaining the most common genes and DNA. TCRdb, rather than the study authors, made the V and J calls. For this sample there are hundreds of thousands of distinct CDR3 sequences; roughly a sixth appear just once. The top ten clones comprise around 17% of the sample.

The clonotype originates from a young man who received the YFV17D yellow fever vaccine. Sequenced material: PBMCs, taken before the yellow fever booster vaccination.

The nucleotide sequence is TGTGCCACCAGCAGAGATCGGGGCAAGGCAGGCTATGGCTACACCTTC. This encodes CATSRDRGKAGYGYTF. The rearranged chain carries TRBV15 and TRBJ1-2, and the D gene may be TRBD1, 5 bases matching. The CDR3 covers 16 residues, taking in both the cysteine and the phenylalanine. CDR3 DNA only is kept here, 48 bases in frame from base 1. Trimming costs V 0 bases and J 4 bases, and their ends lie 15 bases apart. Taken from the germline V gene (reference sequence), the CDR1 and CDR2 loops are LNHNV and YYDKDF.